The 19 T cell receptor beta chains reported below all come from one sample, sequenced in a study of shared clonotypes between healthy human individuals. TCRdb keeps only in-frame clones here, not all; method: immunoSEQ multiplex PCR. The table has roughly 1,800,000 clones, about 95% seen once. Naivety among CD8 cells was defined by CD45RO negativity and positive CCR7 selection, thereby excluding terminally differentiated effector memory CD45RA+ cells. The source material was naive CD8+ T cells sorted from blood. The receptors were gathered from a man younger than 35 in good health.

The chain uses TRBV4-3 and TRBJ2-7, with a tentative D call TRBD2 (7 bases). The germline V gene has CDR1 LGHNA and CDR2 YSLEER. V lost 2 bases, J lost 3 bases, and 14 bases lay in between. This CDR3 region has 15 residues. The CDR3 DNA is TGCGCCAGCAGCCAAAGTAGGGAGGGGGTCTACGAGCAGTACTTC. This translates into CASSQSREGVYEQYF.

CDR3 residues: CASSQDGREYEQYF. The CDR3 nucleotides are TGCGCCAGCAGCCAAGATGGTAGAGAATACGAGCAGTACTTC. The V gene is TRBV4-1, the J gene TRBJ2-7; D not certain. CDR1 and CDR2 (germline): MGHRA, YSYEKL. CDR3 length: 14 amino acids. The V and J ends lost 0 bases and 4 bases respectively, with 10 bases between them.

The V and J genes are TRBV5-6 and TRBJ2-3, with D possibly TRBD2 on 6 matching bases. Germline CDR1 and CDR2: SGHDT and YYEEEE. The CDR3 loop spans 16 amino acids. Trimming removed 1 base at V and 2 bases at J, with 14 bases between. DNA for the CDR3: TGTGCCAGCAGCTTGTCCGGGGGTCTGGACACAGATACGCAGTATTTT. Translating gives CASSLSGGLDTDTQYF.

This clone is a singleton in its sample. The same CDR3 can be traced to other DNA sequences in this sample. The chain has TRBV9 and TRBJ2-7; 11 bases line up with TRBD2. J lost 0 bases, V lost 4 bases, and 3 bases had no gene match. CDR1 is SGDLS, CDR2 YYNGEE, per germline. The CDR3 is made up of 15 amino acids. The CDR3 region is CASSPGTSGSYEQYF. For the CDR3, the DNA is TGTGCCAGCAGCCCTGGGACTAGCGGCTCCTACGAGCAGTACTTC.

This chain joins TRBV11-3 and TRBJ2-1; possible D gene TRBD2, 7 bases. Germline V CDR1 and CDR2: SGHNT, YENEEA. The CDR3 loop spans 16 amino acids. V was clipped by 1 base and J by 2 bases, with 12 bases between them. The CDR3 reads CASSLVGGAPYNEQFF. DNA of the CDR3: TGTGCCAGCAGCTTAGTAGGGGGGGCCCCCTACAATGAGCAGTTCTTC.

This chain links TRBV7-9 with TRBJ2-1; D uncertain. V lost 3 bases, J lost 4 bases, and 7 bases lay in between. The CDR3 has 13 residues. Germline V CDR1 and CDR2: SEHNR, FQNEAQ (reference sequence). The CDR3 DNA follows: TGTGCCAGCAGCTTTATAGATTACAATGAGCAGTTCTTC. Translated: CASSFIDYNEQFF.

As DNA, the CDR3 is TGTGCCAGTGGACTCACGGCCCTCTACGAGCAGTACTTC. This encodes CASGLTALYEQYF. This chain links TRBV27 with TRBJ2-7, with D perhaps TRBD2 (5 bases). The CDR3 totals 13 residues. Between the trimmed V and J ends, which lost 9 bases and 3 bases, there was a span of 15 bases. CDR1 and CDR2 from the germline V gene are MNHEY and SMNVEV (reference sequence).

The V call is TRBV7-2, the J call TRBJ2-5, with 11 bases matching TRBD2. V trimming: 3 bases; J trimming: 0 bases; junction bases outside the gene matches: 9. The CDR3 contains 18 residues. CDR1 SGHTA and CDR2 FQGNSA come from the germline V gene. This CDR3 is CASSFSSGRSIYQETQYF. The CDR3 nucleotides read TGTGCCAGCAGCTTCTCTAGCGGGAGGTCCATATACCAAGAGACCCAGTACTTC.

The rearrangement joins TRBV6-1 to TRBJ2-1, with a weak D call TRBD2 (6 bases). Trimming removed 4 bases at V and 8 bases at J, with 18 bases between. CDR3 length equals 15 residues. The germline gives CDR1 MNHNS, CDR2 SASEGT. This CDR3 reads CASSVGRARDYEQFF. In nucleotides, the CDR3 is TGTGCCAGCAGTGTAGGGCGAGCGCGGGATTATGAGCAGTTCTTC.

V and J are TRBV10-2 and TRBJ2-1, with D possibly matching TRBD2 (6 bases). The V and J ends lost 0 bases and 5 bases respectively, with 14 bases between them. This CDR3 has 16 amino acids. Germline values: CDR1 WSHSY, CDR2 SAAADI. CDR3 loop: CASSESTLLANNEQFF. As DNA, the CDR3 is TGCGCCAGCAGTGAGTCGACCCTTCTAGCGAACAATGAGCAGTTCTTC.

The chain carries TRBV28 and TRBJ1-3; tentative D call: TRBD1 (5 bases). From germline, CDR1 is MDHEN and CDR2 SYDVKM. CDR3 length equals 11 residues. Trimming took 8 bases from V and 4 from J, leaving 6 bases between them. Here the CDR3 reads CASRGGNTIYF. The DNA of the CDR3 is TGTGCCAGCCGGGGCGGAAACACCATATATTTT.

This chain connects TRBV30 to TRBJ2-5; 8 bases map to TRBD2. The CDR3 length is 16 residues. V gave up 0 bases and J gave up 4 bases; unmatched junction bases: 10. The germline V gene encodes CDR1 GTSNPN and CDR2 SVGIG (reference sequence). The CDR3 DNA reads TGTGCCTGGAGTGTAAACGGGGGGGAAGGGGGAGAGACCCAGTACTTC. Translated: CAWSVNGGEGGETQYF.

Concerning this clone itself: Within the sample, other DNA sequences also encode this same CDR3. The rearrangement uses TRBV6-1 and TRBJ1-6; D gene ambiguous. Germline CDR1 reads MNHNS; CDR2 reads SASEGT. V was clipped by 2 bases and J by 0 bases, with 8 bases between them. This CDR3 spans 16 amino acids. The CDR3: CASSELRSSYNSPLHF. CDR3 DNA sequence: TGTGCCAGCAGTGAACTCCGGAGCTCCTATAATTCACCCCTCCACTTT.

This chain joins TRBV9 and TRBJ1-2, with TRBD1 as a possible D gene (5 bases). The germline gives CDR1 SGDLS, CDR2 YYNGEE. Deletions cut 4 bases from V and 2 bases from J, with 15 bases between. There are 15 residues in the CDR3. The CDR3 region is CASSPLGGDNYGYTF. The CDR3, as DNA: TGTGCCAGCAGCCCCCTTGGGGGGGACAACTATGGCTACACCTTC.

With regard to this clone: This sample also contains other DNA sequences that code for the same CDR3. The J gene is TRBJ2-3, the V gene TRBV2; TRBD2 aligns across 9 bases. Germline V gene lookup returns CDR1 SNHLY and CDR2 FYNNEI. The ends lost 3 bases at V and 1 base at J; junction bases unmatched: 2. The CDR3 has 15 residues. The CDR3 loop reads CASSELAGGTDTQYF. The CDR3 nucleotides are TGTGCCAGCAGTGAGTTAGCGGGGGGCACAGATACGCAGTATTTT.

Turning to this clone: This sample also contains other DNA sequences that code for the same CDR3. This chain connects TRBV30 to TRBJ2-4, with a tentative D call TRBD1 (5 bases). Deletions cut 3 bases from V and 0 bases from J, with 12 bases between. CDR1 is GTSNPN and CDR2 is SVGIG in the germline V gene (reference sequence). The CDR3 is 15 amino acids. In DNA form, the CDR3 reads TGTGCCTGGAGCGTTGACAGTTTAGCCAAAAACATTCAGTACTTC. Its translation is CAWSVDSLAKNIQYF.

This chain uses TRBV7-2 with TRBJ2-4; D is unresolved. The CDR3 runs 16 residues. Germline CDR1 is SGHTA and CDR2 is FQGNSA. V gave up 3 bases and J gave up 0 bases, with 12 bases separating them. CDR3 region: CASSLDGYLAKNIQYF. In nucleotides, the CDR3 is TGTGCCAGCAGCTTGGACGGGTACTTAGCCAAAAACATTCAGTACTTC. The full variable domain, in which reference TRBV7-2 and TRBJ2-4 provide the parts outside the CDR3, is GAGVSQSPSNKVTEKGKDVELRCDPISGHTALYWYRQSLGQGLEFLIYFQGNSAPDKSGLPSDRFSAERTGGSVSTLTIQRTQQEDSAVYLCASSLDGYLAKNIQYFGAGTRLSVL.

The chain has TRBV7-8 and TRBJ2-7, with D unresolved. Trimming shortened V by 3 bases and J by 4 bases, and 13 bases separated the two germline ends. Germline CDR1 and CDR2: SGHVS and FQNEAQ. The CDR3 has 14 amino acids. The CDR3 sequence is CASSLGTSLYEQYF. Written as DNA, the CDR3 is TGTGCCAGCAGCTTGGGCACGTCTTTGTACGAGCAGTACTTC.

Remarks on this clone: Other DNA sequences in the sample encode the same CDR3. The gene calls are TRBV27 and TRBJ2-1; 10 bases map to TRBD2. J gave up 10 bases and V 5 bases, and 2 bases lay outside the gene matches. In germline, CDR1 is MNHEY, CDR2 SMNVEV (reference sequence). CDR3 length equals 12 residues. In DNA, the CDR3 is TGTGCCAGCAGTCCGACTAGCGGGGAGCAGTTCTTC. Translated: CASSPTSGEQFF.